Below, 6 T cell receptor beta chains from the same sample are listed, as sequenced in a study of T cells expressing NK-cell markers. Reanalyzing the 5' RACE reads, TCRdb keeps one entry per CDR3 protein, without DNA. This listing includes about 300,000 distinct CDR3 sequences. The sequencing sample was made of blood T cells: a sorted CD56 or NKG2C T cell subset, CD4+ or CD8+ T cells, or bulk PBMC T cells (not recorded which). The source of these receptors is a woman aged 18-70 years in good health.

This rearrangement joins TRBV19 to TRBJ2-1; TCRdb outputs TRBD1, but without DNA this stays unchecked. CDR1 is LNHDA and CDR2 is SQIVND in the germline V gene (reference sequence). The CDR3 runs 15 residues. The CDR3 loop is CASSPKGGNYNEQFF.

V is TRBV5-1 and J is TRBJ2-3; the TCRdb call, TRBD1, lacks DNA for checking. CDR3 length: 16 amino acids. The germline CDR1 and CDR2 sequences are SGHRS and YFSETQ. CDR3 sequence reads: CASSIRQGWGTDTQYF.

The chain carries TRBV6-5 and TRBJ1-3; TCRdb picks TRBD1, but there is no DNA to check that call. The V gene's germline CDR1 is MNHEY and CDR2 SVGAGI. The CDR3 runs to 16 residues. The CDR3 spells CASSYPVRGSGNTIYF.

The CDR3 loop is CASSSGQGGSTEAFF. The chain recombines TRBV4-1 with TRBJ1-1; TCRdb reports TRBD1, a call that lacks DNA to check it against. Germline CDR1 reads MGHRA; CDR2 reads YSYEKL. The CDR3 consists of 15 residues.

The chain carries TRBV6-5 and TRBJ2-1. This CDR3 is 12 amino acids long. Germline loops: CDR1 MNHEY, CDR2 SVGAGI. CDR3 residues: CASSQNLDEQFF.

The chain employs TRBV11-2 and TRBJ2-1; TCRdb picks TRBD2, but there is no DNA to check that call. Germline V gene sequence: CDR1 SGHAT, CDR2 FQNNGV. The CDR3 is 15 residues long. The CDR3 sequence is CASGVRLAGINEQFF.